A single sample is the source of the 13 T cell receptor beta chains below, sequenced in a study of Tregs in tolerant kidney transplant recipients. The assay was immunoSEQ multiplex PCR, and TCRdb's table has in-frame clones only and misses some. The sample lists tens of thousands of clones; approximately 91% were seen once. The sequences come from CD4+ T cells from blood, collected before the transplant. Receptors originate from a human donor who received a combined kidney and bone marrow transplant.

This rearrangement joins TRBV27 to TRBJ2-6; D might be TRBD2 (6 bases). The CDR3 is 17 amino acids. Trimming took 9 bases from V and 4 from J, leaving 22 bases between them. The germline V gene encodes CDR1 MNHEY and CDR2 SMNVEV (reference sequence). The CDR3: CASLGGVGTLGANVLTF. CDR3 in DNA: TGTGCCAGTTTGGGGGGAGTGGGAACTCTGGGGGCCAACGTCCTGACTTTC.

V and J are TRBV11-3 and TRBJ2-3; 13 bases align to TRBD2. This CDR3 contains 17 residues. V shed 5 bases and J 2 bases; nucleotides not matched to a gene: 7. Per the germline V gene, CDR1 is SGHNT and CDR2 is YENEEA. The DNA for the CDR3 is TGTGCCAGCAGCCTCGGACTAGCGGGAGCGACCACAGATACGCAGTATTTT. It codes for CASSLGLAGATTDTQYF.

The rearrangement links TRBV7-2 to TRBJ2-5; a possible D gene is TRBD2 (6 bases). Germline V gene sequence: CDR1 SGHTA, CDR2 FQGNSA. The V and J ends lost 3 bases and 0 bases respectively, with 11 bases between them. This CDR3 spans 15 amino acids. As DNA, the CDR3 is TGTGCCAGCAGCTTTAACGGAGGGGACCAAGAGACCCAGTACTTC. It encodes CASSFNGGDQETQYF.

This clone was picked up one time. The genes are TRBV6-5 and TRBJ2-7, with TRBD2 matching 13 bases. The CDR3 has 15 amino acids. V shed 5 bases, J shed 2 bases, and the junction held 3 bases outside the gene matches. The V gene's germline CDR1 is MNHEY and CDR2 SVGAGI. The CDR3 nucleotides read TGTGCCAGCAGTAAAGGACTAGCGGGAGCCTACGAGCAGTACTTC. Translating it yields CASSKGLAGAYEQYF.

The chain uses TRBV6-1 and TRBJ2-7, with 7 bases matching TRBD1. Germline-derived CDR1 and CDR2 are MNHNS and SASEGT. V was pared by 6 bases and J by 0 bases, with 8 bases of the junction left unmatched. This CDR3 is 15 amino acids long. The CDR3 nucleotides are TGTGCCAGCAGCCAAGACAGGGTTGGCTCCTACGAGCAGTACTTC. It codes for CASSQDRVGSYEQYF.

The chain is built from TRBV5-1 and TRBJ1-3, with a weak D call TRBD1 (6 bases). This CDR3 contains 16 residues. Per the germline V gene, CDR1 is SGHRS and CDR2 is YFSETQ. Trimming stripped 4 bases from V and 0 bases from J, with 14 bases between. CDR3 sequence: CASSTGHPNSGNTIYF. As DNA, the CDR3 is TGCGCCAGCAGCACGGGACACCCGAACTCTGGAAACACCATATATTTT.

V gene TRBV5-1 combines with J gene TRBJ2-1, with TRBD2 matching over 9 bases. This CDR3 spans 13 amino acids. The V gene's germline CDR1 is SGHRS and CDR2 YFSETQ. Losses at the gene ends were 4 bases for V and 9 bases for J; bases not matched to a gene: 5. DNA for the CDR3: TGCGCCAGCAGCACATCTAGCGGGGCTGAGCAGTTCTTC. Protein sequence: CASSTSSGAEQFF. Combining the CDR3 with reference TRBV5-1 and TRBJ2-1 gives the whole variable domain KAGVTQTPRYLIKTRGQQVTLSCSPISGHRSVSWYQQTPGQGLQFLFEYFSETQRNKGNFPGRFSGRQFSNSRSEMNVSTLELGDSALYLCASSTSSGAEQFFGPGTRLTVL.

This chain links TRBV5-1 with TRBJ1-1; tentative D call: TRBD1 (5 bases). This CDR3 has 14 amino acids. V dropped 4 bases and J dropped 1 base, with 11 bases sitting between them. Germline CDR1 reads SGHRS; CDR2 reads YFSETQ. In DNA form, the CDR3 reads TGCGCCAGCAGCCGATCGACAGAGAACACTGAAGCTTTCTTT. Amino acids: CASSRSTENTEAFF.

CDR3 region: CASSLDTSASSYEQYF. The CDR3 DNA reads as TGCGCCAGCAGCTTGGACACTAGCGCTAGCTCCTACGAGCAGTACTTC. The chain joins TRBV5-1 to TRBJ2-7; 7 bases map to TRBD2. Germline CDR1 and CDR2: SGHRS and YFSETQ. The CDR3 has 16 amino acids. J lost 0 bases, V lost 0 bases, and 6 bases had no gene match.

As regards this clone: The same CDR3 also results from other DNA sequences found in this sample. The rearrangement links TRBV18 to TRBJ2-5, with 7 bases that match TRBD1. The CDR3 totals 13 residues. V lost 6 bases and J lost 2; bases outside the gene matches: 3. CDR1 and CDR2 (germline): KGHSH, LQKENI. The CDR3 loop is CASSRDRQETQYF. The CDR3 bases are TGTGCCAGCTCCCGGGACAGACAAGAGACCCAGTACTTC.

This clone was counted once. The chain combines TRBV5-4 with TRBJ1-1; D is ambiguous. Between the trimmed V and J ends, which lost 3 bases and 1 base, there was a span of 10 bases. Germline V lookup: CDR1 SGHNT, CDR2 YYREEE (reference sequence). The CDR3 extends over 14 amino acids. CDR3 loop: CASSSTAANTEAFF. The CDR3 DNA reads TGTGCCAGCAGCTCCACCGCGGCGAACACTGAAGCTTTCTTT.

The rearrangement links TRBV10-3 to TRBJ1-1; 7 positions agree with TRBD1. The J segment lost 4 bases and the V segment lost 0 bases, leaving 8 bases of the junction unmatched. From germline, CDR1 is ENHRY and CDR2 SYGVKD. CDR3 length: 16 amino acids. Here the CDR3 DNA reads TGTGCCATCAGTGAGTCCGAGGACAGGCGGGTCACTGAAGCTTTCTTT. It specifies CAISESEDRRVTEAFF.

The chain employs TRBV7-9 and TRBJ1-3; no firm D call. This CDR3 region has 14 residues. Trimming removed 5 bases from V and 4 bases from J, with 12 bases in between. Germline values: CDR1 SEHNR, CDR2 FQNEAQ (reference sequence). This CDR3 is CASSARERGNTIYF. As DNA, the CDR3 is TGTGCCAGCAGCGCCCGGGAGAGAGGAAACACCATATATTTT. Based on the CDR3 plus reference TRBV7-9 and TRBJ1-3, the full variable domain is DTGVSQNPRHKITKRGQNVTFRCDPISEHNRLYWYRQTLGQGPEFLTYFQNEAQLEKSRLLSDRFSAERPKGSFSTLEIQRTEQGDSAMYLCASSARERGNTIYFGEGSWLTVV.